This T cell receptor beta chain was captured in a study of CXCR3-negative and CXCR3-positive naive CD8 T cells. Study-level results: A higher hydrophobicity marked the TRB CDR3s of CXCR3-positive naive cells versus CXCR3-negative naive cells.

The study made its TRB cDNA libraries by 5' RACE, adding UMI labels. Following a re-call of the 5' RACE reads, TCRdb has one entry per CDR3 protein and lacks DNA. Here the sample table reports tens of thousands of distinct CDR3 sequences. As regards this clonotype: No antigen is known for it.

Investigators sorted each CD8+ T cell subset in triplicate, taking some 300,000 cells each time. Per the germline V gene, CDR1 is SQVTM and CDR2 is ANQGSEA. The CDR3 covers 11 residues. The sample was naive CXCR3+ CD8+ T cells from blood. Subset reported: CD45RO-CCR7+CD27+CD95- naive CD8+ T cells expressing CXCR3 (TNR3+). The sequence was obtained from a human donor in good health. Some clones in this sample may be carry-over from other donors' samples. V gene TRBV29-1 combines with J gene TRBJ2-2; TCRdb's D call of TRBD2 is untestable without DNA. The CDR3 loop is CSVEAGWELFF.